This T cell receptor (beta chain) was sequenced during a study of identifying expanded T cells in peripheral blood. There are 13 residues in the CDR3. V trimming: 7 bases; J trimming: 4 bases; junction bases outside the gene matches: 3. Looked up from germline, CDR1 is ENHRY and CDR2 is SYGVKD. TCRdb's copy holds only in-frame clones and misses some; the assay was immunoSEQ multiplex PCR. The table includes 80,000 to 90,000 clones, about 88% detected once. The rearrangement links TRBV10-3 to TRBJ2-7, with 11 bases that match TRBD2. The clonotype was recovered from a person aged 18 to 75 in good health. Sequencing was performed on blood. The DNA for the CDR3 is TGTGCCATCAAGGGACTAGCGGAATACGAGCAGTACTTC. Protein product: CAIKGLAEYEQYF.